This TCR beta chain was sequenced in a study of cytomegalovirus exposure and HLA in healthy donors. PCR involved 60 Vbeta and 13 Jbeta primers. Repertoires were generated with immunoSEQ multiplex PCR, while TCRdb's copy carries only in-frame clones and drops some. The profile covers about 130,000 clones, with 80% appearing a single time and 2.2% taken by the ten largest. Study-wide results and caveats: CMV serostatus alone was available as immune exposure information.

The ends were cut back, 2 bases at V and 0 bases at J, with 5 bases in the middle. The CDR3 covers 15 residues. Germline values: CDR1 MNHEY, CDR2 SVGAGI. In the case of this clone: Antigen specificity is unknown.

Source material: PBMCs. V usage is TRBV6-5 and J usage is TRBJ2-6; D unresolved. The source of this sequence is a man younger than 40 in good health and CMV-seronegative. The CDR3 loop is CASSYGLSGANVLTF. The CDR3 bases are TGTGCCAGCAGTTACGGGCTCTCTGGGGCCAACGTCCTGACTTTC.